This passage covers 18 T cell receptor beta chains from one sample sequenced in a study of blood T cell repertoires in COVID-19. TCRdb's copy holds only in-frame clones and misses some; the assay was immunoSEQ multiplex PCR. The sample has 110,000 or so clones, about 88% seen once; the top ten hold almost 8.5%. Sequenced sample: peripheral blood. The receptors derive from a woman in her 70s who had recovered from COVID-19.

Points on this clone: The junction and the germline gene differ at one end; a read error may be behind it. This chain links TRBV7-2 with TRBJ2-1; the match to TRBD2 covers 10 bases. This CDR3 is built from 15 residues. Germline assignment: CDR1 SGHTA and CDR2 FQGNSA. In DNA form, the CDR3 reads TGTGCCAGCAGCCCCGGTCGTCTAGCGGGGGCCCCTAGCCTCTTC. It is translated as CASSPGRLAGAPSLF.

The chain uses TRBV7-9 and TRBJ2-1; 12 positions agree with TRBD1. Trimming removed 5 bases from V and 9 bases from J; junction bases left unmatched: 11. Per the germline V gene, CDR1 is SEHNR and CDR2 is FQNEAQ (reference sequence). CDR3 length: 16 amino acids. This CDR3 is CASSPRGQGAPSEQFF. CDR3 bases: TGTGCCAGCAGCCCGCGGGGACAGGGGGCGCCCAGTGAGCAGTTCTTC.

V is TRBV6-5 and J is TRBJ1-2; 7 bases fit TRBD1. The CDR3 has 14 amino acids. V lost 6 bases and J lost 2; bases outside the gene matches: 6. CDR1 MNHEY and CDR2 SVGAGI come from the germline V gene. CDR3: CASRAGTENYGYTF. CDR3 sequence (DNA): TGTGCCAGCAGGGCCGGGACAGAAAACTATGGCTACACCTTC.

V is TRBV7-2 and J is TRBJ2-3, with no clear D. Germline loops: CDR1 SGHTA, CDR2 FQGNSA. V was trimmed by 8 bases and J by 1 base, leaving 13 bases between them. The CDR3 has 14 residues. The CDR3: CASVSLQGTDTQYF. CDR3 coding DNA: TGTGCCAGCGTATCTCTCCAGGGCACAGATACGCAGTATTTT.

The chain has TRBV28 and TRBJ2-7, with D possibly matching TRBD2 (5 bases). Trimming took 7 bases from V and 3 from J, leaving 10 bases between them. Germline lookup yields CDR1 MDHEN and CDR2 SYDVKM. The CDR3 runs 12 residues. The CDR3 DNA is TGTGCCAGCACTCCGGACTTCTACGAGCAGTACTTC. Residues: CASTPDFYEQYF.

The table lists this clone with a count of one. J is TRBJ2-1 and V is TRBV28; D is unresolved. V lost 1 base and J 8 bases, leaving 6 bases between the germline ends. The CDR3 runs to 12 residues. Germline V lookup: CDR1 MDHEN, CDR2 SYDVKM. CDR3 protein: CASSLLVHEQFF. As DNA, the CDR3 is TGTGCCAGCAGTTTATTAGTACATGAGCAGTTCTTC.

The rearrangement links TRBV28 to TRBJ1-1, with D hard to call. There are 15 residues in the CDR3. Trimming took 2 bases from V and 6 from J, leaving 16 bases between them. Germline lookup yields CDR1 MDHEN and CDR2 SYDVKM. CDR3 sequence: CASSLHTPGGAEAFF. The DNA of the CDR3 is TGTGCCAGCAGTTTACACACGCCCGGAGGCGCTGAAGCTTTCTTT.

The chain links TRBV9 to TRBJ2-2; TRBD1 matches 7 bases. The germline V gene encodes CDR1 SGDLS and CDR2 YYNGEE. The CDR3 loop spans 15 amino acids. Unmatched junction bases numbered 2, after V lost 0 bases and J lost 3 bases. The CDR3 DNA reads TGTGCCAGCAGCGTAGAGGGGGCGGACACCGGGGAGCTGTTTTTT. Translation gives CASSVEGADTGELFF.

This clone was counted only a few times. The chain joins TRBV30 to TRBJ1-6; a weak D match, TRBD1 (5 bases). Germline CDR1 reads GTSNPN; CDR2 reads SVGIG (reference sequence). The V and J ends lost 1 base and 10 bases respectively, with 5 bases between them. The CDR3 runs 11 residues. As DNA, the CDR3 is TGTGCCTGGAGTGGGGGCTCACCCCTCCACTTT. Its translation is CAWSGGSPLHF.

The chain has TRBV27 and TRBJ1-5; the match to TRBD1 covers 10 bases. V was clipped by 6 bases and J by 5 bases; unmatched bases: 1. CDR3 length equals 13 residues. Germline CDR1 is MNHEY and CDR2 is SMNVEV (reference sequence). CDR3 nucleotide sequence: TGTGCCAGCAGCGGGACAGGGGATCAGCCCCAGCATTTT. This gives the protein CASSGTGDQPQHF.

The sample holds one count of this clone. The chain couples TRBV7-2 to TRBJ2-2; D might be TRBD1 (6 bases). This CDR3 contains 16 residues. Looked up from germline, CDR1 is SGHTA and CDR2 is FQGNSA. The V end lost 5 bases, the J end lost 3 bases, and 16 bases lay between the germline ends. DNA for the CDR3: TGTGCCAGCAGCCCCTGGGGGTCAGGGGACACCGGGGAGCTGTTTTTT. As protein: CASSPWGSGDTGELFF.

The sample holds a few counts of this clone. V is TRBV6-5 and J is TRBJ1-5; D is ambiguous. The CDR3 sequence is 14 residues long. Trimming pared 0 bases from V and 9 bases from J, leaving 12 bases between. Germline V gives CDR1 MNHEY, CDR2 SVGAGI. CDR3 DNA: TGTGCCAGCAGTTACTCACCGCCCCCAGGGCCCCAGCATTTT. It is translated as CASSYSPPPGPQHF.

The chain recombines TRBV4-3 with TRBJ2-7; a weak D match, TRBD1 (6 bases). Trimming shortened V by 3 bases and J by 2 bases, and 11 bases separated the two germline ends. CDR1 is LGHNA, CDR2 YSLEER, per germline. The CDR3 extends over 14 amino acids. The CDR3 DNA reads TGCGCCAGCAGCCAGTTGACAGGCCCCTACGAGCAGTACTTC. Translation: CASSQLTGPYEQYF.

The V call is TRBV29-1, the J call TRBJ2-7; 13 bases align to TRBD2. The length of the CDR3 is 13 residues. With V trimmed by 6 bases and J by 6 bases, 5 bases remained unmatched. Germline CDR1 reads SQVTM; CDR2 reads ANQGSEA. CDR3 sequence (DNA): TGCAGCGTGGGGGGACTAGCGGGACTCGAGCAGTACTTC. Encoded protein: CSVGGLAGLEQYF.

The rearrangement links TRBV28 to TRBJ2-1; TRBD2 is a possible D gene (5 bases). Per germline, CDR1 MDHEN and CDR2 SYDVKM. The CDR3 loop spans 14 amino acids. With 3 bases removed from V and 8 bases from J, the gap between germline ends came to 14 bases. This CDR3 reads CASSLGDGLHEQFF. The CDR3 nucleotides are TGTGCCAGCAGTTTGGGAGACGGACTTCATGAGCAGTTCTTC.

The V call is TRBV6-6, the J call TRBJ2-5, with D uncertain. CDR3 size: 12 residues. Trimming cost V 8 bases and J 5 bases, with 12 bases left between them. The germline V gene encodes CDR1 MNHNY and CDR2 SVGAGI (reference sequence). The CDR3 reads CASGRQAETQYF. DNA for the CDR3: TGTGCCAGCGGGCGCCAGGCGGAGACCCAGTACTTC.

The rearrangement uses TRBV5-1 and TRBJ2-3; TRBD2 might be the D (5 bases). The V gene's germline CDR1 is SGHRS and CDR2 YFSETQ. V was trimmed by 1 base and J by 11 bases, leaving 11 bases between them. The CDR3 sequence is 12 residues long. CDR3 in DNA: TGCGCCAGCAGCTTGAACGAGAGGGAGCAGTATTTT. Protein: CASSLNEREQYF. Combining the CDR3 with reference TRBV5-1 and TRBJ2-3 gives the whole variable domain KAGVTQTPRYLIKTRGQQVTLSCSPISGHRSVSWYQQTPGQGLQFLFEYFSETQRNKGNFPGRFSGRQFSNSRSEMNVSTLELGDSALYLCASSLNEREQYFGPGTRLTVL.

The V call is TRBV10-3, the J call TRBJ1-2; a possible D gene is TRBD1 (5 bases). The ends were cut back, 9 bases at V and 2 bases at J, with 13 bases in the middle. Per the germline V gene, CDR1 is ENHRY and CDR2 is SYGVKD. CDR3 size: 13 residues. This chain's CDR3 is CAIQGAVNYGYTF. The CDR3 DNA is TGTGCCATTCAAGGGGCGGTAAACTATGGCTACACCTTC.